One sample yielded the 6 T cell receptor beta chains listed below, sequenced in a study of blood T cell repertoires in COVID-19. Libraries were prepared by immunoSEQ multiplex PCR; TCRdb keeps only in-frame clonotypes and omits some of them. This table holds 250,000 to 300,000 clones, 70% to 90% found once. Input material: peripheral blood. The source of these receptors is a woman aged 70-85 years with COVID-19, enrolled during active disease.

This clone was recorded once. CDR3 DNA sequence: TGTGCCAGCAGCTTAAATCAGGGGAAGGGCTATGGCTACACCTTC. Protein product: CASSLNQGKGYGYTF. The chain links TRBV7-9 to TRBJ1-2, with D possibly TRBD1 on 6 matching bases. Between the trimmed V and J ends, which lost 2 bases and 4 bases, there was a span of 14 bases. The CDR3 totals 15 residues. From germline, CDR1 is SEHNR and CDR2 FQNEAQ (reference sequence).

Notes on this clone: Other DNA sequences in the same sample also yield this CDR3. The rearrangement links TRBV12-3 or TRBV12-4 to TRBJ2-3; D gene ambiguous. The CDR3 covers 11 residues. Trimming removed 5 bases from V and 4 bases from J, with 4 bases in between. The CDR3 spells CASSLSDTQYF. As DNA, the CDR3 is TGTGCCAGCAGTCTCTCAGATACGCAGTATTTT.

The chain's CDR3 is CASSFRAYEQYF. CDR3 nucleotides: TGTGCCAGCAGTTTCCGGGCCTACGAGCAGTACTTC. V gene TRBV28 combines with J gene TRBJ2-7, with D uncertain. Germline V lookup: CDR1 MDHEN, CDR2 SYDVKM. Trimming shortened V by 3 bases and J by 2 bases, and 5 bases separated the two germline ends. This CDR3 region has 12 residues. Combining the CDR3 with reference TRBV28 and TRBJ2-7 gives the whole variable domain DVKVTQSSRYLVKRTGEKVFLECVQDMDHENMFWYRQDPGLGLRLIYFSYDVKMKEKGDIPEGYSVSREKKERFSLILESASTNQTSMYLCASSFRAYEQYFGPGTRLTVT.

The gene calls are TRBV11-2 and TRBJ1-2, with 9 bases matching TRBD1. Germline CDR1 and CDR2: SGHAT and FQNNGV. With V trimmed by 5 bases and J by 3 bases, 7 bases remained unmatched. The CDR3 is 15 amino acids. This chain's CDR3 is CASSPVDRGYYGYTF. The CDR3 nucleotides read TGTGCCAGCAGCCCTGTCGACAGGGGGTACTATGGCTACACCTTC.

The CDR3 sequence: CASSPIGQRGRGSNQPQHF. The CDR3 coding sequence is TGCGCCAGCAGCCCCATCGGCCAGAGGGGGCGCGGAAGCAATCAGCCCCAGCATTTT. The chain uses TRBV4-1 and TRBJ1-5; 7 nucleotides line up with TRBD1. Germline values: CDR1 MGHRA, CDR2 YSYEKL. V was clipped by 4 bases and J by 1 base; unmatched bases: 16. This CDR3 comprises 19 residues.

As regards this clone: Other DNA sequences in the same sample also yield this CDR3. CDR3 amino acids: CASSLSRTEAFF. Written as DNA, the CDR3 is TGTGCCAGCAGTTTAAGCCGAACTGAAGCTTTCTTT. The chain carries TRBV12-3 or TRBV12-4 and TRBJ1-1; no clear D gene. The CDR3 consists of 12 residues. The V gene lost 2 bases and the J gene lost 5 bases, with 6 bases spanning the gap.